A single sample is the source of the 17 T cell receptor beta chains below, sequenced in a study of CD8 T cells in ankylosing spondylitis. TCRdb used MiXCR to reprocess the 5' RACE reads, holding one entry per CDR3 protein. The table shows approximately 350,000 distinct CDR3 sequences, with roughly 14% occurring only once. Material for sequencing was blood, either unsorted or a sorted T cell fraction (not recorded which). Receptors originate from a male donor with ankylosing spondylitis or in good health (not recorded which).

The chain uses TRBV9 and TRBJ2-2; D gene uncertain. The germline V and J ends were trimmed by 0 bases and 1 base, with 7 bases remaining between them. Germline V lookup: CDR1 SGDLS, CDR2 YYNGEE. The CDR3 spans 15 residues. The CDR3 DNA sequence: TGTGCCAGCAGCGTAGACCAGCGGAACACCGGGGAGCTGTTTTTT. Its protein product is CASSVDQRNTGELFF.

This clonotype was detected many times. The junction does not match germline at one end; this may be a read error. The chain carries TRBV7-2 and TRBJ2-1; 12 bases align to TRBD2. The CDR3 is made up of 12 amino acids. Germline V gene data show CDR1 as SGHTA and CDR2 as FQGNSA. This CDR3 is CASSLRLAGVAF. In DNA form, the CDR3 reads TGTGCCAGCAGCTTAAGACTAGCGGGAGTAGCATTC.

V and J are TRBV9 and TRBJ2-3; 10 bases are shared with TRBD2. Germline trimming cut 3 bases from V and 2 bases from J; bases unmatched to any gene: 3. Germline V lookup: CDR1 SGDLS, CDR2 YYNGEE. This CDR3 is built from 15 residues. The CDR3 loop reads CASSATSGSTDTQYF. The CDR3 DNA reads as TGTGCCAGCAGCGCGACTAGCGGGTCCACAGATACGCAGTATTTT.

This clonotype was picked up a small number of times. The chain uses TRBV25-1 and TRBJ1-2; D not certain. From germline, CDR1 is MGHDK and CDR2 SYGVNS. The V and J ends lost 6 bases and 2 bases respectively, with 10 bases between them. This CDR3 is 13 amino acids long. As DNA, the CDR3 is TGTGCCAGCAGCGAACAAAGGAACTATGGCTACACCTTC. This sequence encodes CASSEQRNYGYTF.

This clonotype was detected ten times or more. The chain carries TRBV9 and TRBJ2-5; D is uncertain. CDR1 is SGDLS, CDR2 YYNGEE, per germline. Between the trimmed V and J ends, which lost 1 base and 2 bases, there was a span of 9 bases. The CDR3 length is 14 residues. For the CDR3, the DNA is TGTGCCAGCAGCGTAATGAGCAATCAAGAGACCCAGTACTTC. It encodes CASSVMSNQETQYF.

There are a few counts of this clonotype. The chain carries TRBV5-1 and TRBJ2-7; D could derive from TRBD1 or TRBD2 (5 bases each). V was shortened by 4 bases and J by 1 base, with 15 bases between the two germline ends. Germline V gene lookup returns CDR1 SGHRS and CDR2 YFSETQ. The CDR3 contains 15 residues. CDR3 sequence (DNA): TGCGCCAGCAGCCCTAGATGGGACGAATCCTACGAGCAGTACTTC. Protein product: CASSPRWDESYEQYF.

This clonotype was seen many times. Here the CDR3 DNA reads TGTGCCAGCAGTTTCGTTGGGCGGGACAATGAGCAGTTCTTC. Amino acids: CASSFVGRDNEQFF. V usage is TRBV12-3 or TRBV12-4 and J usage is TRBJ2-1, with a weak D call TRBD2 (5 bases). The CDR3 length is 14 residues. Trimming shortened V by 3 bases and J by 5 bases, and 11 bases separated the two germline ends.

This clonotype appeared a few times. The chain joins TRBV18 to TRBJ2-1, with 7 bases lining up with TRBD2. The trim removed 1 base at V and 7 bases at J, leaving 7 bases unmatched. The germline V gene has CDR1 KGHSH and CDR2 LQKENI. The CDR3 runs 15 residues. The CDR3 loop reads CASSPRETSLNEQFF. The CDR3 region has the DNA TGTGCCAGCTCACCACGAGAGACTAGCTTGAATGAGCAGTTCTTC.

The rearrangement links TRBV20-1 to TRBJ2-5; D might be TRBD2 (6 bases). The CDR3 contains 16 residues. The V end was cut by 0 bases, the J end by 2 bases, with 16 bases between. Germline V gene sequence: CDR1 DFQATT, CDR2 SNEGSKA (reference sequence). The CDR3 coding sequence is TGCAGTGCTAGAGATCTCCCGCGGGGCCTTCAAGAGACCCAGTACTTC. The encoded protein is CSARDLPRGLQETQYF.

This clonotype was seen a handful of times. V usage is TRBV6-5 and J usage is TRBJ2-5; D uncertain. The CDR3 totals 16 residues. V was clipped by 2 bases and J by 5 bases, with 18 bases between them. Germline values: CDR1 MNHEY, CDR2 SVGAGI. CDR3 bases: TGTGCCAGCAGTTACCAAGGATCAGAGATCGGGGAGACCCAGTACTTC. Translating it yields CASSYQGSEIGETQYF.

There are a few counts of this clonotype. J is TRBJ2-7 and V is TRBV10-3, with unresolved D. CDR1 is ENHRY and CDR2 is SYGVKD in the germline V gene. This CDR3 spans 13 amino acids. Trimming cost V 7 bases and J 2 bases, with 12 bases left between them. Here the CDR3 reads CAINSQVTYEQYF. CDR3 nucleotides: TGTGCCATCAACAGCCAGGTGACCTACGAGCAGTACTTC.

This clonotype has just a few counts. This CDR3 is CASSFPEGTYNEQFF. The CDR3 bases are TGTGCCAGCAGTTTCCCAGAGGGCACCTACAATGAGCAGTTCTTC. The chain carries TRBV12-3 or TRBV12-4 and TRBJ2-1; maybe TRBD2 (5 bases). Trimming shortened V by 3 bases and J by 2 bases, and 11 bases separated the two germline ends. The CDR3 is 15 amino acids.

The chain has TRBV10-3 and TRBJ2-1; D not certain. The V end was cut by 2 bases, the J end by 7 bases, with 9 bases between. The CDR3 has 13 amino acids. The germline V gene encodes CDR1 ENHRY and CDR2 SYGVKD. CDR3 sequence (DNA): TGTGCCATCAGTGAGATTTATTTGAATGAGCAGTTCTTC. Translating it yields CAISEIYLNEQFF.

This clonotype was counted a few times. The V gene is TRBV7-9, the J gene TRBJ2-1; TRBD1 is a possible D gene (5 bases). This CDR3 contains 10 residues. V lost 8 bases, J lost 10 bases, and 9 bases lay in between. Germline loops: CDR1 SEHNR, CDR2 FQNEAQ (reference sequence). This chain's CDR3 is CASGAGEQFF. The CDR3 bases are TGTGCCAGCGGGGCCGGGGAGCAGTTCTTC.

The CDR3 nucleotides are TGCAGTGCGGTGGCGGGATCTTCAAACACTGAAGCTTTCTTT. Translation: CSAVAGSSNTEAFF. The V gene is TRBV20-1, the J gene TRBJ1-1; D unresolved. CDR1 and CDR2 (germline): DFQATT, SNEGSKA (reference sequence). CDR3 length equals 14 residues. Trimming removed 6 bases from V and 2 bases from J, with 16 bases in between.

The rearrangement joins TRBV5-1 to TRBJ1-4, with D maybe TRBD1 (6 bases). There are 15 residues in the CDR3. V dropped 0 bases and J dropped 6 bases, with 12 bases sitting between them. The germline V gene encodes CDR1 SGHRS and CDR2 YFSETQ. Written as DNA, the CDR3 is TGCGCCAGCAGCTTGGCCAAGGGGGTGGATGAAAAACTGTTTTTT. Translating gives CASSLAKGVDEKLFF.

V gene TRBV27 combines with J gene TRBJ1-2; D gene uncertain. Deletions cut 3 bases from V and 7 bases from J, with 21 bases between. This CDR3 has 16 amino acids. Germline values: CDR1 MNHEY, CDR2 SMNVEV (reference sequence). This chain's CDR3 is CASSFREGLVVRGYTF. The CDR3 nucleotides read TGTGCCAGCAGTTTCCGGGAGGGTCTAGTGGTACGTGGCTACACCTTC.